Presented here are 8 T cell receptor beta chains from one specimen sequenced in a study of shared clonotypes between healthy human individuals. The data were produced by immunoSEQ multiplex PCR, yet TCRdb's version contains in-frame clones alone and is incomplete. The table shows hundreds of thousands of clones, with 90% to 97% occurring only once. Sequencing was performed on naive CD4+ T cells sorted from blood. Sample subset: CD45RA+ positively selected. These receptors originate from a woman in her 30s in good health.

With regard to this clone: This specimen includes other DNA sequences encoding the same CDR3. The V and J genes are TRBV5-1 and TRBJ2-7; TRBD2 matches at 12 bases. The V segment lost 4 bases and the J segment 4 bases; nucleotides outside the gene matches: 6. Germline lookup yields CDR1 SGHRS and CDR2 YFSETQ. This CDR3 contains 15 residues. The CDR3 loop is CASSPLAGGAYEQYF. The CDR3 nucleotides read TGCGCCAGCAGCCCTCTAGCGGGAGGGGCGTACGAGCAGTACTTC.

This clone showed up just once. In DNA, the CDR3 is TGTGCCAGTAGTACAAGGACTAATCAGCCCCAGCATTTT. It encodes CASSTRTNQPQHF. The rearrangement joins TRBV19 to TRBJ1-5, with D hard to call. Trimming left V 4 bases short and J 4 bases short, with 8 bases between. This CDR3 has 13 amino acids. Germline CDR1 and CDR2: LNHDA and SQIVND (reference sequence). Full variable domain (rest looked up from reference TRBV19 and TRBJ1-5): DGGITQSPKYLFRKEGQNVTLSCEQNLNHDAMYWYRQDPGQGLRLIYYSQIVNDFQKGDIAEGYSVSREKKESFPLTVTSAQKNPTAFYLCASSTRTNQPQHFGDGTRLSIL.

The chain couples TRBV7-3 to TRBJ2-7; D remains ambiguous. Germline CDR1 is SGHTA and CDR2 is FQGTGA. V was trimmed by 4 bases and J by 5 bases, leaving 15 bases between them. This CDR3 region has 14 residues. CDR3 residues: CASSSSSRRDEQYF. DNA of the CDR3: TGTGCCAGCAGCTCCTCGTCCCGTAGGGACGAGCAGTACTTC.

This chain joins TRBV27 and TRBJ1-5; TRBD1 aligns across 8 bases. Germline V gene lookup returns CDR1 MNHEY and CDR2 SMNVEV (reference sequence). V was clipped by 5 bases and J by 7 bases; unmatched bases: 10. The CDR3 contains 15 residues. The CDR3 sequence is CASSTLGQGKQPQHF. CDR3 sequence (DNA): TGTGCCAGCAGTACCCTAGGACAGGGAAAACAGCCCCAGCATTTT.

CDR3 loop: CASSLGGSKNIQYF. The CDR3 region has the DNA TGTGCCAGCAGTTTAGGGGGGTCCAAAAACATTCAGTACTTC. The rearrangement uses TRBV28 and TRBJ2-4; TRBD2 is a possible D gene (6 bases). The CDR3 covers 14 residues. V was trimmed by 2 bases and J by 2 bases, leaving 7 bases between them. The germline V gene encodes CDR1 MDHEN and CDR2 SYDVKM.

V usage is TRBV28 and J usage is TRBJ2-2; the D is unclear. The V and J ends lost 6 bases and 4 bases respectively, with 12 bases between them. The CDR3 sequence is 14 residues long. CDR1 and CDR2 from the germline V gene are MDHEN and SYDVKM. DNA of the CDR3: TGTGCCAGCAGGAGGATTTTCCGCACCGGGGAGCTGTTTTTT. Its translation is CASRRIFRTGELFF.

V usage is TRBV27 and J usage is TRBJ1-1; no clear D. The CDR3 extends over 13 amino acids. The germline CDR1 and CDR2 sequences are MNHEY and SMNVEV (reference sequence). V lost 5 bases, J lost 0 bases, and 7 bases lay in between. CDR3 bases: TGTGCCAGCAGTCCTCTCCTGAACACTGAAGCTTTCTTT. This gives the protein CASSPLLNTEAFF.

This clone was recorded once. CDR3 protein: CASSSPGTGGQGGYTF. The CDR3 region has the DNA TGTGCCAGCAGTTCTCCCGGGACAGGGGGCCAAGGGGGCTACACCTTC. V and J are TRBV6-5 and TRBJ1-2; 12 nucleotides align to TRBD1. This CDR3 comprises 16 residues. V lost 4 bases to trimming and J lost 8 bases; unmatched junction nucleotides: 11. From germline, CDR1 is MNHEY and CDR2 SVGAGI.